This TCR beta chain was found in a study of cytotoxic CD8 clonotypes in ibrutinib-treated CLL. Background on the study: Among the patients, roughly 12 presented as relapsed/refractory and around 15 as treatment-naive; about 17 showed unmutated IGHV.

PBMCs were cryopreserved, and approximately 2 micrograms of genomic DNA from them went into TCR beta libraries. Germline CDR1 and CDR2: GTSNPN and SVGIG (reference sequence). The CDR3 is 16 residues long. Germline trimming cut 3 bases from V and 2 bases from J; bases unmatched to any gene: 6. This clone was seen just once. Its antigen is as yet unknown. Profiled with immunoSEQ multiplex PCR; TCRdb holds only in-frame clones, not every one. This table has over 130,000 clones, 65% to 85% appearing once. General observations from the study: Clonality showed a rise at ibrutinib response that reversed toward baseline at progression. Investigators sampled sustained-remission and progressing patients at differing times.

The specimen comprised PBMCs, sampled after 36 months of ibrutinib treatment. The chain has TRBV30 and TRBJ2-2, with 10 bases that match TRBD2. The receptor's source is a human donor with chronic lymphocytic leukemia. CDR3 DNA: TGTGCCTGGAGGACCCTAGCGGGAGTAAACACCGGGGAGCTGTTTTTT. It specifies CAWRTLAGVNTGELFF.